Listed below are T cell receptor beta chains from one sample, sequenced in a study of shared clonotypes between healthy human individuals. Data came from immunoSEQ multiplex PCR; TCRdb stores just in-frame clones and leaves some out. The table lists about 490,000 clones, roughly 80% of them singletons. The sample was PBMCs. All receptors derive from a woman aged 40 to 55 in good health. Some clones in this sample may be carry-over from other donors' samples. Both conserved end residues are part of each CDR3. The D gene is left open where the match is weak. Clone size appears in some rows only: once, few, many, or a class for an expanded clone.

size,D,J,V,DNA,CDR3
NA,TRBD2,TRBJ2-2,TRBV29-1,TGCAGCGTTGGGGCTAGCGGGAGCCCCTTGTCCTGGGAGCTGTTTTTT,CSVGASGSPLSWELFF
NA,NA,TRBJ1-1,TRBV6-6,TGTGCCAGCAGCACCTACACTGAAGCTTTCTTT,CASSTYTEAFF
NA,NA,TRBJ2-1,TRBV4-3,TGCGCCAGCAGCCAAACATTGTACAATGAGCAGTTCTTC,CASSQTLYNEQFF
NA,NA,TRBJ2-5,TRBV18,TGTGCCAGCTCACCAGAGGCAGTCCAAGAGACCCAGTACTTC,CASSPEAVQETQYF
NA,TRBD1,TRBJ2-5,TRBV19,TGTGCCAGTAGTGCCAACAGGGGTGAGACCCAGTACTTC,CASSANRGETQYF
NA,NA,TRBJ1-4,TRBV29-1,TGCAGCGTCGCCTCGACAGGACAAAATGAAAAACTGTTTTTT,CSVASTGQNEKLFF
NA,NA,TRBJ1-3,TRBV9,TGTGCCAGCAGCCCAACCACAGGATCTGGAAACACCATATATTTT,CASSPTTGSGNTIYF
NA,TRBD1,TRBJ2-7,TRBV5-1,TGCGCCAGCAGCTCCGGGACAGGGTTGTACGAGCAGTACTTC,CASSSGTGLYEQYF
NA,TRBD2,TRBJ2-7,TRBV27,TGTGCCAGCAGTTTACGGCTAGCGGGGGGCCCCCCCTACGAGCAGTACTTC,CASSLRLAGGPPYEQYF
NA,NA,TRBJ1-3,TRBV5-1,TGCGCCAGCAGCCCAGGGATAACCTCTGGAAACACCATATATTTT,CASSPGITSGNTIYF
NA,NA,TRBJ2-7,TRBV25-1,TGTGCCAGCAGTGAAGCCAGGACCTCCTACGAGCAGTACTTC,CASSEARTSYEQYF
once,NA,TRBJ2-7,TRBV6-6,TGTGCCAGCAGTCAGTTATCGGGGGGCAACGAGCAGTACTTC,CASSQLSGGNEQYF
NA,NA,TRBJ1-5,TRBV28,TGTGCCAGCAGTCTTTATGGGGGCCGAGAGGACAGTCTTCGGAATCAGCCCCAGCATTTT,CASSLYGGREDSLRNQPQHF
NA,TRBD2,TRBJ2-7,TRBV30,TGTGCCTGGAGTTTTAGCGGGAGATCCGAGCAGTACTTC,CAWSFSGRSEQYF
NA,TRBD2,TRBJ2-1,TRBV6-1,TGTGCCAGCAGCGGGGGATTTGCGGGAGATGAGCAGTTCTTC,CASSGGFAGDEQFF
few,NA,TRBJ2-7,TRBV27,TGTGCCAGCAGTTCCCGGACGATACAGTACTTC,CASSSRTIQYF
NA,NA,TRBJ2-7,TRBV11-2,TGTGCCAGCAGCTTTCCACAGTCCTACGAGCAGTACTTC,CASSFPQSYEQYF
NA,NA,TRBJ2-5,TRBV5-1,TGCGCCAGCAGCTTGGCCAGAGAGACCCAGTACTTC,CASSLARETQYF
NA,TRBD1,TRBJ2-7,TRBV7-9,TGTGCCAGCAGCTCAGACAGGGAGACCTGGGAGCAGTACTTC,CASSSDRETWEQYF
few,NA,TRBJ1-4,TRBV29-1,TGCAGCGTTGAAGATCTTCAGAGTGAAAAACTGTTTTTT,CSVEDLQSEKLFF
many,NA,TRBJ2-2,TRBV27,TGTGCCAGCAGTTTAGGTAGCGACCCGAACACCGGGGAGCTGTTTTTT,CASSLGSDPNTGELFF
NA,NA,TRBJ2-3,TRBV7-9,TGTGCCAGCAGCCCCCGTGCTGCAGATACGCAGTATTTT,CASSPRAADTQYF